This entry lists 8 T cell receptor beta chains sequenced from one sample in a study of T-cell memory formation after mild COVID-19. TCRdb ran MiXCR on the 5' RACE reads and lists one entry per CDR3 protein. The sample lists about 240,000 distinct CDR3 sequences, approximately 10% occurring once. The source material was PBMCs or a T cell subset sorted from them (not recorded which). The origin of the receptors is a man aged 18 to 30 who had mild COVID-19 (a few samples of this study predate the infection). Cell type and time point are not known.

Details on this clonotype: A read error may produce the germline difference seen at one junction end. The chain recombines TRBV7-9 with TRBJ1-1; the D gene is possibly TRBD1 (5 bases). Germline CDR1 reads SEHNR; CDR2 reads FQNEAQ (reference sequence). The CDR3 has 13 amino acids. DNA of the CDR3: TGTGCCAGCAGCTTTATGGAGGGGACTGAGGCTTTCTTT. Protein sequence: CASSFMEGTEAFF. Supplemented by reference TRBV7-9 and TRBJ1-1, the full variable domain reads DTGVSQNPRHKITKRGQNVTFRCDPISEHNRLYWYRQTLGQGPEFLTYFQNEAQLEKSRLLSDRFSAERPKGSFSTLEIQRTEQGDSAMYLCASSFMEGTEAFFGQGTRLTVV.

The V and J genes are TRBV12-3 or TRBV12-4 and TRBJ1-5, with D hard to call. V was clipped by 1 base and J by 7 bases, with 14 bases between them. The CDR3 covers 15 residues. CDR3 region: CASSLGYRIVQPQHF. In DNA, the CDR3 is TGTGCCAGCAGTTTAGGATACAGAATCGTACAGCCCCAGCATTTT.

This clonotype has more than one count but fewer than ten. The V call is TRBV18, the J call TRBJ2-1; tentatively, D is TRBD2 (6 bases). V was cut by 0 bases and J by 0 bases, with 9 bases left in between. CDR1 and CDR2 (germline): KGHSH, LQKENI. The CDR3 consists of 16 residues. The CDR3 loop reads CASSPPGGISYNEQFF. In DNA, the CDR3 is TGTGCCAGCTCACCACCGGGGGGTATCTCCTACAATGAGCAGTTCTTC.

The chain is built from TRBV5-1 and TRBJ2-7; D is unresolved. CDR3 length: 15 amino acids. V shed 3 bases and J shed 0 bases, with 13 bases lying between them. Germline V gives CDR1 SGHRS, CDR2 YFSETQ. CDR3 sequence (DNA): TGCGCCAGCAGCTCCGGGCCGAGCCGCTCCTACGAGCAGTACTTC. Its protein is CASSSGPSRSYEQYF.

This clonotype was picked up a small number of times. The rearrangement joins TRBV6-5 to TRBJ2-3; no definite D call. CDR1 MNHEY and CDR2 SVGAGI come from the germline V gene. The CDR3 has 14 amino acids. V was shortened by 0 bases and J by 2 bases, with 6 bases between the two germline ends. As DNA, the CDR3 is TGTGCCAGCAGTTACTCACCCTACACAGATACGCAGTATTTT. Its translation: CASSYSPYTDTQYF.

The CDR3 here is CASSFGGNEQFF. The CDR3, as DNA: TGTGCCAGCAGCTTCGGGGGCAATGAGCAGTTCTTC. The V and J genes are TRBV13 and TRBJ2-1, with a tentative D call TRBD2 (6 bases). The germline gives CDR1 PRHDT, CDR2 FYEKMQ (reference sequence). This CDR3 contains 12 residues. Trimming shortened V by 3 bases and J by 6 bases, and 6 bases separated the two germline ends.

The V gene is TRBV30, the J gene TRBJ2-5; D possibly uses TRBD1 or TRBD2 (6 bases each). There are 15 residues in the CDR3. Trimming cost V 1 base and J 5 bases, with 17 bases left between them. The V gene's germline CDR1 is GTSNPN and CDR2 SVGIG (reference sequence). In DNA, the CDR3 is TGTGCCTGGAGTGCCCTTTACGGGGGCGGGGAGACCCAGTACTTC. This encodes CAWSALYGGGETQYF.

The J gene is TRBJ1-2, the V gene TRBV29-1, with no clear D. This CDR3 contains 13 residues. Germline CDR1 SQVTM, CDR2 ANQGSEA. V lost 4 bases and J lost 8, with 17 bases in between. The chain's CDR3 is CSVGAAKEGGYTF. In DNA form, the CDR3 reads TGCAGCGTTGGGGCGGCCAAAGAAGGAGGCTACACCTTC. The full variable domain, completed using reference TRBV29-1 and TRBJ1-2, is SAVISQKPSRDICQRGTSLTIQCQVDSQVTMMFWYRQQPGQSLTLIATANQGSEATYESGFVIDKFPISRPNLTFSTLTVSNMSPEDSSIYLCSVGAAKEGGYTFGSGTRLTVV.